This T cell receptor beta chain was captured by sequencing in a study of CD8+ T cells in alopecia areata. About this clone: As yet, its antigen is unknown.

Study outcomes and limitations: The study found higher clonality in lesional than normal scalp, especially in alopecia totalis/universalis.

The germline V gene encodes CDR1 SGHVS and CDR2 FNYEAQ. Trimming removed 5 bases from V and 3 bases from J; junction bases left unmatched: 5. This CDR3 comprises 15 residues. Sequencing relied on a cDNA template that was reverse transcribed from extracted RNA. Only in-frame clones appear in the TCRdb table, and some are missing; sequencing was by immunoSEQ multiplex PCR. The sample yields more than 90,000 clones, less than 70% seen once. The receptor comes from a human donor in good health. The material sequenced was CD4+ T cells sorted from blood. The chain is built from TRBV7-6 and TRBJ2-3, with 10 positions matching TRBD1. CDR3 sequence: CASSSRQGATDTQYF. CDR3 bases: TGTGCCAGCAGCAGCCGACAGGGGGCAACAGATACGCAGTATTTT.